The 26 T cell receptor beta chains below come from one sample, sequenced in a study of cytotoxic CD8 clonotypes in ibrutinib-treated CLL. The table came from immunoSEQ multiplex PCR; TCRdb's copy has only in-frame clones and leaves some out. The table lists around 160,000 clones, more than 75% of them singletons. The sequencing used PBMCs, collected after 12 months of ibrutinib treatment. Receptor source: a human donor with chronic lymphocytic leukemia.

The table lists this clone with many counts. The genes are TRBV7-3 and TRBJ1-5; 8 bases line up with TRBD1. The CDR3 extends over 14 amino acids. Trimming cost V 5 bases and J 4 bases; bases outside gene matches: 4. Per germline, CDR1 SGHTA and CDR2 FQGTGA. CDR3 in amino acids: CASSPTGGNQPQHF. The CDR3 nucleotides read TGTGCCAGCAGCCCCACAGGGGGTAATCAGCCCCAGCATTTT.

V usage is TRBV4-3 and J usage is TRBJ1-5, with unresolved D. The CDR3 length is 15 residues. V dropped 0 bases and J dropped 4 bases, with 10 bases sitting between them. Germline values: CDR1 LGHNA, CDR2 YSLEER. DNA for the CDR3: TGCGCCAGCAGCCAAGATCTTCGGGCGAATCAGCCCCAGCATTTT. Protein sequence: CASSQDLRANQPQHF.

As for this clone: Sequence at one end of the junction differs from germline and may be a read error. This chain uses TRBV11-1 with TRBJ1-1; D call uncertain. CDR1 and CDR2 from the germline V gene are SGHAT and FQDESV (reference sequence). There are 11 residues in the CDR3. In nucleotides, the CDR3 is TGTGCCAGCAGCTATAACAGTGAAGCTTTCTTT. It codes for CASSYNSEAFF.

With regard to this clone: The junction shows a germline mismatch at one end, possibly a read error. The CDR3 DNA is TGTGCCAGCAGCCCCCATGAGGGGACGGTCATGAACACTGAAACTTTCTTT. Translating it yields CASSPHEGTVMNTETFF. The chain carries TRBV7-3 and TRBJ1-1, with a possible D match to TRBD1 (5 bases). The CDR3 has 17 amino acids. Germline values: CDR1 SGHTA, CDR2 FQGTGA.

A single count supports this clone. CDR3 nucleotide sequence: TGTGCCAGCAGCTTAGGACTAGTGGAGTTCGATGAGCAGTTCTTC. Amino acids: CASSLGLVEFDEQFF. The V gene is TRBV7-9, the J gene TRBJ2-1; a possible D gene is TRBD2 (6 bases). V lost 1 base, J lost 8 bases, and 15 bases lay in between. Germline-derived CDR1 and CDR2 are SEHNR and FQNEAQ (reference sequence). This CDR3 region has 15 residues.

The rearrangement uses TRBV28 and TRBJ1-1; D may be TRBD1 (6 bases). With 8 bases removed from V and 3 bases from J, the gap between germline ends came to 16 bases. The CDR3 loop spans 14 amino acids. CDR1 MDHEN and CDR2 SYDVKM come from the germline V gene. The CDR3 spells CASPSGGRYTEAFF. The CDR3 region has the DNA TGTGCCAGCCCATCGGGGGGGCGGTACACTGAAGCTTTCTTT.

The chain is built from TRBV2 and TRBJ2-5, with unresolved D. The germline V gene has CDR1 SNHLY and CDR2 FYNNEI. This CDR3 is 11 amino acids long. Trimming took 6 bases from V and 3 from J, leaving 5 bases between them. CDR3 sequence: CASSLEETQYF. Written as DNA, the CDR3 is TGTGCCAGCAGCCTCGAAGAGACCCAGTACTTC.

To note about this clone: This sample includes further DNA sequences coding for the same CDR3. The chain carries TRBV4-1 and TRBJ2-7; D possibly corresponds to TRBD2 (7 bases). With 0 bases removed from V and 0 bases from J, the gap between germline ends came to 9 bases. Germline CDR1 is MGHRA and CDR2 is YSYEKL. This CDR3 has 15 amino acids. In DNA, the CDR3 is TGCGCCAGCAGCCAAGAGCGGGGGCGCTCCTACGAGCAGTACTTC. Protein sequence: CASSQERGRSYEQYF.

The rearrangement links TRBV4-2 to TRBJ2-7, with 9 bases fitting TRBD2. The CDR3 sequence is 16 residues long. CDR1 and CDR2 from the germline V gene are LGHNA and YNFKEQ. Trimming at V came to 0 bases and at J to 3 bases, leaving 6 bases not matched to a gene. For the CDR3, the DNA is TGTGCCAGCAGCCAAGAAGGGACTAGCCAAGGCTACGAGCAGTACTTC. It specifies CASSQEGTSQGYEQYF.

The rearrangement uses TRBV9 and TRBJ1-1; 7 nucleotides match TRBD1. CDR3 length: 15 amino acids. The V gene end was trimmed by 4 bases and the J gene end by 1 base; junction bases not matched to a gene: 7. Germline V gene lookup returns CDR1 SGDLS and CDR2 YYNGEE. As DNA, the CDR3 is TGTGCCAGCAGCCAGACAGGGCTAGGGAACACTGAAGCTTTCTTT. Residues: CASSQTGLGNTEAFF.

The chain is built from TRBV4-2 and TRBJ1-2, with a possible D match to TRBD1 (5 bases). The germline CDR1 and CDR2 sequences are LGHNA and YNFKEQ. Trimming shortened V by 1 base and J by 3 bases, and 15 bases separated the two germline ends. The CDR3 totals 16 residues. CDR3 sequence: CASSQVILGRDYGYTF. As DNA, the CDR3 is TGTGCCAGCAGCCAAGTTATTTTGGGCAGGGACTATGGCTACACCTTC.

The V and J genes are TRBV7-3 and TRBJ2-2, with 7 positions matching TRBD2. This CDR3 contains 17 residues. Germline CDR1 and CDR2: SGHTA and FQGTGA. V shed 4 bases, J shed 4 bases, and the junction held 12 bases outside the gene matches. CDR3 loop: CASSSGVGLTRTGELFF. CDR3 nucleotides: TGTGCCAGCAGCTCGGGGGTGGGACTAACCCGCACCGGGGAGCTGTTTTTT.

This chain joins TRBV6-5 and TRBJ2-2; D may correspond to TRBD1 or TRBD2 (5 bases each). The CDR3 length is 15 residues. V was cut by 7 bases and J by 1 base, with 13 bases left in between. The V gene's germline CDR1 is MNHEY and CDR2 SVGAGI. CDR3 amino acids: CASIRGAGNTGELFF. Written as DNA, the CDR3 is TGTGCCAGCATTCGGGGCGCAGGGAACACCGGGGAGCTGTTTTTT.

V is TRBV18 and J is TRBJ2-2, with TRBD2 identical over 13 bases. Looked up from germline, CDR1 is KGHSH and CDR2 is LQKENI. There are 17 residues in the CDR3. V lost 1 base, J lost 4 bases, and 3 bases stayed unmatched. Here the CDR3 reads CASSPRTSGSITGELFF. CDR3 DNA sequence: TGTGCCAGCTCACCACGGACTAGCGGGAGTATCACCGGGGAGCTGTTTTTT.

This chain connects TRBV5-4 to TRBJ2-7, with 11 bases matching TRBD2. The CDR3 runs to 15 residues. The germline V gene has CDR1 SGHNT and CDR2 YYREEE (reference sequence). With 4 bases clipped from V and 6 bases from J, the junction kept 9 bases outside the gene matches. CDR3 DNA sequence: TGTGCCAGCAGCCCCGTAGCGGGGGGGGGAGGCGAGCAGTACTTC. The encoded protein is CASSPVAGGGGEQYF.

The chain has TRBV11-2 and TRBJ2-1; tentative D call: TRBD2 (5 bases). V dropped 5 bases and J dropped 1 base, with 12 bases sitting between them. CDR3 length: 15 residues. CDR1 SGHAT and CDR2 FQNNGV come from the germline V gene. This CDR3 is CASSPLTGSYNEQFF. The CDR3 coding sequence is TGTGCCAGCAGCCCACTGACGGGATCCTACAATGAGCAGTTCTTC.

The rearrangement links TRBV19 to TRBJ2-5, with D possibly TRBD1 on 6 matching bases. V was cut by 4 bases and J by 4 bases, with 16 bases left in between. The CDR3 is 15 amino acids. The germline CDR1 and CDR2 sequences are LNHDA and SQIVND (reference sequence). The chain's CDR3 is CASSTQGSKVETQYF. The CDR3 nucleotides read TGTGCCAGTAGTACCCAGGGGAGTAAGGTAGAGACCCAGTACTTC.

This chain links TRBV6-5 with TRBJ2-1; weak D call: TRBD1 (5 bases). Germline values: CDR1 MNHEY, CDR2 SVGAGI. This CDR3 has 15 residues. Trimming took 2 bases from V and 0 from J, leaving 8 bases between them. CDR3 DNA sequence: TGTGCCAGCAGTTACAGGACACCCTCCTACAATGAGCAGTTCTTC. Protein sequence: CASSYRTPSYNEQFF.

The chain carries TRBV2 and TRBJ2-5, with D perhaps being TRBD1 or TRBD2 (6 bases each). Germline V gives CDR1 SNHLY, CDR2 FYNNEI. V was trimmed by 8 bases and J by 2 bases, leaving 12 bases between them. The CDR3 is 13 amino acids. The CDR3 is CASGRDNQETQYF. CDR3 nucleotide sequence: TGTGCCAGCGGGCGGGACAATCAAGAGACCCAGTACTTC.

This chain joins TRBV15 and TRBJ1-2; D is uncertain. Per the germline V gene, CDR1 is LNHNV and CDR2 is YYDKDF (reference sequence). V lost 0 bases, J lost 2 bases, and 10 bases lay in between. The CDR3 runs to 15 residues. The CDR3 is CATSRDSIGNYGYTF. CDR3 DNA: TGTGCCACCAGCAGAGATTCTATAGGGAACTATGGCTACACCTTC.

As DNA, the CDR3 is TGTGCCAGCAGGAGGTACAGGGCAGATACGCAGTATTTT. Protein: CASRRYRADTQYF. The chain couples TRBV7-8 to TRBJ2-3, with a possible D match to TRBD1 (6 bases). Germline CDR1 and CDR2: SGHVS and FQNEAQ. The CDR3 has 13 residues. The ends were cut back, 6 bases at V and 4 bases at J, with 11 bases in the middle.

The CDR3 coding sequence is TGTGCCAGCTCACCGAGGCAGGCGGACACCGGGGAGCTGTTTTTT. As protein: CASSPRQADTGELFF. This rearrangement joins TRBV18 to TRBJ2-2; no definite D call. The CDR3 covers 15 residues. Deletions cut 3 bases from V and 3 bases from J, with 11 bases between. CDR1 and CDR2 from the germline V gene are KGHSH and LQKENI.

The chain employs TRBV27 and TRBJ2-1; 7 positions agree with TRBD1. J lost 1 base, V lost 5 bases, and 5 bases had no gene match. CDR3 size: 15 residues. Germline lookup yields CDR1 MNHEY and CDR2 SMNVEV (reference sequence). In DNA form, the CDR3 reads TGTGCCAGCAGTGGGCACAGGGGTTCCTACAATGAGCAGTTCTTC. It specifies CASSGHRGSYNEQFF.

This clone was counted a single time. V is TRBV27 and J is TRBJ2-3, with D possibly being TRBD2 (5 bases). V lost 3 bases and J lost 2, with 15 bases in between. The CDR3 contains 16 residues. Germline V lookup: CDR1 MNHEY, CDR2 SMNVEV (reference sequence). DNA of the CDR3: TGTGCCAGCAGTTTTGTTGGGTCGGGATACACAGATACGCAGTATTTT. Protein: CASSFVGSGYTDTQYF.

The chain combines TRBV29-1 with TRBJ2-5; 8 nucleotides match TRBD1. Germline CDR1 is SQVTM and CDR2 is ANQGSEA. V shed 4 bases, J shed 11 bases, and the junction held 12 bases outside the gene matches. CDR3 length: 13 residues. The CDR3: CSVVTGGFGEQYF. DNA for the CDR3: TGCAGCGTTGTCACAGGGGGTTTCGGGGAGCAGTACTTC. Supplemented by reference TRBV29-1 and TRBJ2-5, the full variable domain reads SAVISQKPSRDICQRGTSLTIQCQVDSQVTMMFWYRQQPGQSLTLIATANQGSEATYESGFVIDKFPISRPNLTFSTLTVSNMSPEDSSIYLCSVVTGGFGEQYFGPGTRLLVL.

This chain links TRBV4-2 with TRBJ2-1; 7 positions match TRBD2. Trimming took 4 bases from V and 9 from J; bases not matched to a gene: 9. Germline lookup yields CDR1 LGHNA and CDR2 YNFKEQ. The CDR3 has 14 residues. The CDR3 is CASSPGLTSGEQFF. The DNA of the CDR3 is TGTGCCAGCAGCCCGGGACTAACGAGTGGTGAGCAGTTCTTC.